The rows below give T cell receptor beta chains drawn from one sample of a study of CD8 T cells in ankylosing spondylitis. TCRdb called the 5' RACE reads again in MiXCR, with one record for every CDR3 protein. Of about 140,000 distinct CDR3 sequences detected, roughly 8% appear once; the ten largest clones hold about 7.1%. Sequencing was done on a sample of synovial fluid, either unsorted or a sorted T cell fraction (not recorded which). These receptor sequences come from a male donor with ankylosing spondylitis. CDR3s include the opening cysteine and the closing phenylalanine or tryptophan. The order of the fields is clone size, J gene, V gene, D gene, CDR3 DNA, CDR3 protein. A D gene is named only where the DNA matches it firmly. Expanded clones get a size class; other rows say once, few or many, or leave the size out.

>many|TRBJ2-7|TRBV7-8|NA
TGTGCCAGCAGTTCGAGGACTAAGCAGTACTTC
CASSSRTKQYF
>many|TRBJ2-3|TRBV27|NA
TGTGCCAGCAAGGCCCTCGGGGCCGGGACAGATACGCAGTATTTT
CASKALGAGTDTQYF
>many|TRBJ2-7|TRBV20-1|TRBD2
TGCAGTGCTCGAACTAGCGGTATACTACGAGGGCAGTACTTC
CSARTSGILRGQYF
>few|TRBJ1-5|TRBV20-1|NA
TGCAGTGCTAGCCCACAGGGTATCTATCAGCCCCAGCATTTT
CSASPQGIYQPQHF
>NA|TRBJ1-6|TRBV5-1|NA
TGCGCCAGCAGCTTGGGGAGGCATAATTCACCCCTCCACTTT
CASSLGRHNSPLHF
>many|TRBJ2-7|TRBV12-3/TRBV12-4|NA
TGTGCCAGCAGTTTTCTCGGGGCCGTATACGAGCAGTACTTC
CASSFLGAVYEQYF
>many|TRBJ1-4|TRBV7-9|TRBD1
TGTGCCAGCAGCCCCGGACAGGGGACTAATGAAAAACTGTTTTTT
CASSPGQGTNEKLFF
>many|TRBJ1-6|TRBV7-2|NA
TGTGCCAGCAGCTTCAGTCTCGGTAATTCCCTCCACTTT
CASSFSLGNSLHF
>NA|TRBJ2-3|TRBV12-3/TRBV12-4|TRBD1
TGTGCCTGCACCTTCCCGTTGGCTACAGGGGGGAGAACAGATACGCAGTATTTT
CACTFPLATGGRTDTQYF
>many|TRBJ2-3|TRBV7-9|NA
TGTGCCAGCAGCCTACGACTCACAGATACGCAGTATTTT
CASSLRLTDTQYF
>few|TRBJ1-2|TRBV29-1|NA
TGCAGCGTGGATACCACAGGGAGAGGCTACACCTTC
CSVDTTGRGYTF
>NA|TRBJ2-1|TRBV5-1|TRBD2
TGCGCCAGCAGCTCCGGGACTAGCGCGTTGAATGAGCAGTTCTTC
CASSSGTSALNEQFF
>NA|TRBJ2-5|TRBV6-2/TRBV6-3|NA
TGTGCCAGCGGCGGGACCCAAGAGACCCAGTACTTC
CASGGTQETQYF
>few|TRBJ2-5|TRBV5-1|TRBD1
TGCGCCAGCAGCGTAAACAGGGGGTCTAGAGGAGAGACCCAGTACTTC
CASSVNRGSRGETQYF
>many|TRBJ2-2|TRBV4-3|NA
TGCGCCAGCAGCCAAGAAATATCAAGGGGCAGCAACACCGGGGAGCTGTTTTTT
CASSQEISRGSNTGELFF
>many|TRBJ1-5|TRBV12-3/TRBV12-4|NA
TGTGCCAGCAGTCTCTCAGCCTCCAATCAGCCCCAGCATTTT
CASSLSASNQPQHF
>NA|TRBJ1-2|TRBV5-1|TRBD1
TGCGCCAGCAGACCGTGGACAGGGGGCGGCTACACCTTC
CASRPWTGGGYTF
>many|TRBJ2-3|TRBV4-1|NA
TGCGCCAGCAGCTCCAGGAGTAGGTCAGATACGCAGTATTTT
CASSSRSRSDTQYF
>NA|TRBJ2-3|TRBV5-1|TRBD1
TGCGCCAGCAGCGCATCAGGACAGGGGGCAGATACGCAGTATTTT
CASSASGQGADTQYF